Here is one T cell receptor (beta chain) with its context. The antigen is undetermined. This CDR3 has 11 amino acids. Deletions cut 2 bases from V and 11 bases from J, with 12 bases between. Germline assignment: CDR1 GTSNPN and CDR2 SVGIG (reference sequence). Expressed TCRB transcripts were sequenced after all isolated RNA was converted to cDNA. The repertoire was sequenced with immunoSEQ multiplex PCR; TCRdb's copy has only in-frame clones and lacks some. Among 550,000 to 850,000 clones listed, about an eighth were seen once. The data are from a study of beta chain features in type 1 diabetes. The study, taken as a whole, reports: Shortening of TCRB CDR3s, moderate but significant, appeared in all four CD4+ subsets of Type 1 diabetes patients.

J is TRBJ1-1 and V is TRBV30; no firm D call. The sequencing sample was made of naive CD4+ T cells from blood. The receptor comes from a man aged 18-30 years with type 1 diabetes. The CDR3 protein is CAWSPRARAFF. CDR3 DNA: TGTGCCTGGAGTCCGAGGGCGCGCGCTTTCTTT. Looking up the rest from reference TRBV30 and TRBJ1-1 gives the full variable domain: SQTIHQWPATLVQPVGSPLSLECTVEGTSNPNLYWYRQAAGRGLQLLFYSVGIGQISSEVPQNLSASRPQDRQFILSSKKLLLSDSGFYLCAWSPRARAFFGQGTRLTVV.